This T cell receptor beta chain comes out of a study of spatial heterogeneity in lung cancer. This clonotype was detected only a few times. V lost 8 bases and J 6 bases, leaving 13 bases between the germline ends. This CDR3 is built from 13 residues. Germline V gene data show CDR1 as SEHNR and CDR2 as FQNEAQ (reference sequence). The sample's time point: sample taken at primary tumor resection. The sequenced material consisted of unsorted whole RNA from tumor, nontumor lung or frozen PBMC. TCRdb analysed the 5' RACE reads with MiXCR anew, one entry per CDR3 protein. Of some 50,000 distinct CDR3 sequences in the sample, 12% are singletons; the top ten hold roughly 45%.

The material was PBMCs, obtained at surgery. The source of this sequence is a female donor with early-stage non-small cell lung cancer. The rearrangement links TRBV7-9 to TRBJ2-2, with D possibly called TRBD1 or TRBD2 (6 bases each). Here the CDR3 reads CASSGGRAGELFF. The DNA for the CDR3 is TGTGCCAGCTCCGGGGGCCGGGCCGGGGAGCTGTTTTTT.